Presented here are 30 T cell receptor beta chains from one specimen sequenced in a study of cytomegalovirus exposure and HLA in healthy donors (dated by TCRdb to 2016 to 2017). The method was the immunoSEQ multiplex PCR assay. The immuneACCESS repertoire file appears here via TCRdb, limited to in-frame rearrangements. These files lack a portion of the clones; in checked studies, under half of the deficit traces to unresolved V genes, and the cause of the others is not known. In this sample the table shows roughly 120,000 clones, around 88% of which occur a single time. Around 5% of the sample is in the top ten clones. Sequencing was carried out using PBMCs. All receptors derive from a man between 18 and 29 years old in good health and CMV-seronegative.

The chain joins TRBV4-1 to TRBJ2-7, with 9 bases matching TRBD1. The V gene end was trimmed by 5 bases and the J gene end by 3 bases; junction bases not matched to a gene: 5. The CDR3 extends over 14 amino acids. From germline, CDR1 is MGHRA and CDR2 YSYEKL. CDR3 residues: CASSYGQGNYEQYF. As DNA, the CDR3 is TGCGCCAGCAGCTACGGACAGGGGAACTACGAGCAGTACTTC.

J is TRBJ2-7 and V is TRBV6-5; 9 bases are a match to TRBD1. There are 12 residues in the CDR3. With 6 bases clipped from V and 6 bases from J, the junction kept 3 bases outside the gene matches. Germline V gene data show CDR1 as MNHEY and CDR2 as SVGAGI. The CDR3 reads CASRGTGREQYF. In DNA, the CDR3 is TGTGCCAGCAGGGGGACAGGGCGCGAGCAGTACTTC.

This clone has more than one count but fewer than ten. The chain combines TRBV12-2 with TRBJ2-1; no check of the table's D call, TRBD2, against the DNA was made. TRBV12-2 is reported as a pseudogene. The CDR3 totals 18 residues. CDR3 in DNA: TGTGCAAGTCGCTTAGCGTTTATCTCCGAGGTCCTCTACAATGAGCAGTTCTTC. Amino acids: CASRLAFISEVLYNEQFF.

This rearrangement joins TRBV10-3 to TRBJ1-4; D gene uncertain. The CDR3 totals 14 residues. Germline V lookup: CDR1 ENHRY, CDR2 SYGVKD. V gave up 4 bases and J gave up 7 bases, with 13 bases separating them. DNA for the CDR3: TGTGCCATCAGTGCGGAGTGGGTTGGTGAAAAACTGTTTTTT. Protein: CAISAEWVGEKLFF.

The rearrangement links TRBV5-6 to TRBJ2-7; no definite D call. The CDR3 totals 11 residues. The V gene lost 5 bases and the J gene lost 6 bases, with 9 bases spanning the gap. CDR1 is SGHDT and CDR2 is YYEEEE in the germline V gene. DNA of the CDR3: TGTGCCAGCAGTTCCAGTGGCGAGCAGTACTTC. As protein: CASSSSGEQYF.

J is TRBJ2-3 and V is TRBV4-1; tentative D call: TRBD2 (6 bases). Trimming stripped 5 bases from V and 4 bases from J, with 7 bases between. From germline, CDR1 is MGHRA and CDR2 YSYEKL. CDR3 size: 12 residues. CDR3 sequence reads: CASSGGADTQYF. The DNA for the CDR3 is TGCGCCAGCAGCGGAGGGGCAGATACGCAGTATTTT.

This sequence joins TRBV4-1 and TRBJ2-3; unclear D gene. Germline CDR1 is MGHRA and CDR2 is YSYEKL. The V end was cut by 3 bases, the J end by 2 bases, with 15 bases between. The CDR3 covers 16 residues. The CDR3 reads CASSQMGSLNTDTQYF. In DNA form, the CDR3 reads TGCGCCAGCAGCCAGATGGGCTCCCTAAACACAGATACGCAGTATTTT.

This clone was seen once. V and J are TRBV6-1 and TRBJ1-6; no clear D. V shed 5 bases and J shed 7 bases, with 9 bases lying between them. This CDR3 is built from 13 residues. The germline V gene has CDR1 MNHNS and CDR2 SASEGT. The CDR3 loop reads CASSTEANSPLHF. CDR3 nucleotides: TGTGCCAGCAGTACAGAAGCAAATTCACCCCTCCACTTT.

With respect to this clone: The conserved phenylalanine or tryptophan is not found at the CDR3 terminus, so this likely reflects a read error. No DNA is shown, since the ends of the CDR3 on it are uncertain; the CDR3 is the one TCRdb lists. This chain connects TRBV28 to TRBJ2-7; TRBD2 is the table's D call and was not checked against the DNA. The germline gives CDR1 MDHEN, CDR2 SYDVKM. The CDR3 is 14 amino acids in total, end residues counted. The CDR3 is CASSSSPTGTSEQY.

The V call is TRBV4-2, the J call TRBJ2-1; 14 positions match TRBD2. Germline CDR1 reads LGHNA; CDR2 reads YNFKEQ. There are 15 residues in the CDR3. The V and J ends lost 6 bases and 6 bases, in that order; junction bases with no gene match: 4. CDR3 protein: CASRGTSGSSNEQFF. Written as DNA, the CDR3 is TGTGCCAGCAGGGGGACTAGCGGGAGTAGCAATGAGCAGTTCTTC.

The CDR3 DNA follows: TGTGCCGCATCGACAGGGCTGGGCGTCCCCCAAGTTAATAGCAATCAGCCCCAGCATTTT. Its translation is CAASTGLGVPQVNSNQPQHF. The rearrangement uses TRBV30 and TRBJ1-5, with 7 bases matching TRBD1. V lost 8 bases to trimming and J lost 0 bases; unmatched junction nucleotides: 25. CDR3 size: 20 residues. CDR1 and CDR2 from the germline V gene are GTSNPN and SVGIG (reference sequence).

The chain has TRBV5-5 and TRBJ1-2; D gene unclear. V was pared by 4 bases and J by 4 bases, with 11 bases between. CDR3 length: 13 amino acids. Looked up from germline, CDR1 is SGHKS and CDR2 is YYEKEE (reference sequence). The DNA of the CDR3 is TGTGCCAGCAGCGTGGACTTCGGCTATGGCTACACCTTC. Protein: CASSVDFGYGYTF. Combining the CDR3 with reference TRBV5-5 and TRBJ1-2 gives the whole variable domain DAGVTQSPTHLIKTRGQQVTLRCSPISGHKSVSWYQQVLGQGPQFIFQYYEKEERGRGNFPDRFSARQFPNYSSELNVNALLLGDSALYLCASSVDFGYGYTFGSGTRLTVV.

The chain is built from TRBV9 and TRBJ2-1; maybe TRBD2 (6 bases). Trimming removed 0 bases from V and 4 bases from J, with 11 bases in between. In germline, CDR1 is SGDLS, CDR2 YYNGEE. The length of the CDR3 is 15 residues. The CDR3 DNA reads TGTGCCAGCAGCGTAGGGACTACCGCTTACAATGAGCAGTTCTTC. It encodes CASSVGTTAYNEQFF.

There are a few counts of this clone. V and J are TRBV5-1 and TRBJ2-7; 11 bases match TRBD1. J was trimmed by 6 bases and V by 3 bases; bases with no gene match: 14. Germline loops: CDR1 SGHRS, CDR2 YFSETQ. The CDR3 consists of 17 residues. CDR3 sequence reads: CASSSDKPGQGAGEQYF. The CDR3 DNA reads TGCGCCAGCAGCTCCGACAAACCCGGACAGGGGGCGGGCGAGCAGTACTTC.

This rearrangement joins TRBV9 to TRBJ1-2; D possibly corresponds to TRBD1 (5 bases). Trimming removed 4 bases at V and 0 bases at J, with 16 bases between. Germline-derived CDR1 and CDR2 are SGDLS and YYNGEE. The CDR3 covers 16 residues. Here the CDR3 DNA reads TGTGCCAGCAGCCCCGACAGCCTTCTTCCTAACTATGGCTACACCTTC. Its translation: CASSPDSLLPNYGYTF.

The rearrangement links TRBV7-8 to TRBJ2-5; TRBD1 aligns across 7 bases. Germline CDR1 and CDR2: SGHVS and FQNEAQ. J gave up 2 bases and V 6 bases, and 3 bases lay outside the gene matches. CDR3 length: 13 amino acids. Here the CDR3 reads CASSKDRQETQYF. CDR3 coding DNA: TGTGCCAGCAGTAAGGACAGGCAAGAGACCCAGTACTTC.

This clone was seen only a few times. The V gene is TRBV10-3, the J gene TRBJ2-7, with a tentative D call TRBD2 (5 bases). The CDR3 sequence is 15 residues long. Trimming shortened V by 1 base and J by 3 bases, and 13 bases separated the two germline ends. Germline values: CDR1 ENHRY, CDR2 SYGVKD. Written as DNA, the CDR3 is TGTGCCATCAGTGAGTACCCCCGAGAGGGCTACGAGCAGTACTTC. It translates to CAISEYPREGYEQYF.

The chain recombines TRBV6-1 with TRBJ2-7; 8 bases line up with TRBD2. V lost 6 bases, J lost 3 bases, and 10 bases stayed unmatched. This CDR3 is built from 15 residues. CDR1 is MNHNS, CDR2 SASEGT, per germline. This chain's CDR3 is CASSRSRLAGYEQYF. The CDR3 bases are TGTGCCAGCAGCCGATCCCGGCTAGCGGGCTACGAGCAGTACTTC.

This clone was observed once. CDR3: CASSYRGGPPTNEKLFF. The CDR3 DNA is TGTGCCAGCAGCTACCGGGGAGGTCCACCAACTAATGAAAAACTGTTTTTT. The genes are TRBV25-1 and TRBJ1-4; D is uncertain. Trimming shortened V by 6 bases and J by 0 bases, and 17 bases separated the two germline ends. This CDR3 comprises 17 residues. From germline, CDR1 is MGHDK and CDR2 SYGVNS. The variable domain in full, with the rest retrieved from reference TRBV25-1 and TRBJ1-4, is EADIYQTPRYLVIGTGKKITLECSQTMGHDKMYWYQQDPGMELHLIHYSYGVNSTEKGDLSSESTVSRIRTEHFPLTLESARPSHTSQYLCASSYRGGPPTNEKLFFGSGTQLSVL.

This chain uses TRBV5-6 with TRBJ1-2; TRBD1 is a possible D gene (6 bases). V dropped 4 bases and J dropped 7 bases, with 11 bases sitting between them. Germline V CDR1 and CDR2: SGHDT, YYEEEE. The CDR3 covers 12 residues. The CDR3 loop reads CASSPNRAGYTF. For the CDR3, the DNA is TGTGCCAGCAGCCCCAACAGGGCTGGCTACACCTTC.

This chain uses TRBV5-4 with TRBJ1-3; possible D gene TRBD1, 5 bases. Germline V gene data show CDR1 as SGHNT and CDR2 as YYREEE (reference sequence). V was cut by 0 bases and J by 9 bases, with 10 bases left in between. The CDR3 sequence is 13 residues long. The CDR3 nucleotides are TGTGCCAGCAGCTTGGACAGGTCGAGCACCATATATTTT. Protein: CASSLDRSSTIYF.

The chain recombines TRBV7-9 with TRBJ2-7; TRBD2 might be the D (7 bases). The CDR3 has 15 residues. V lost 5 bases and J lost 2, with 16 bases in between. Germline CDR1 is SEHNR and CDR2 is FQNEAQ (reference sequence). In nucleotides, the CDR3 is TGTGCCAGCAGCAGGGGAGGGGGGTCCCCCTACGAGCAGTACTTC. As protein: CASSRGGGSPYEQYF.

The rearrangement joins TRBV19 to TRBJ2-2; tentatively, D is TRBD1 (6 bases). V lost 7 bases and J 6 bases, leaving 21 bases between the germline ends. The CDR3 runs 16 residues. Per the germline V gene, CDR1 is LNHDA and CDR2 is SQIVND (reference sequence). The DNA of the CDR3 is TGTGCCAGTATGGGGGACACGCGGGTGGGGGCCGGGGAGCTGTTTTTT. It translates to CASMGDTRVGAGELFF.

The gene calls are TRBV7-9 and TRBJ2-7; 11 bases match TRBD2. This CDR3 contains 15 residues. Germline CDR1 SEHNR, CDR2 FQNEAQ (reference sequence). V shed 5 bases and J 4 bases; nucleotides not matched to a gene: 7. CDR3 sequence (DNA): TGTGCCAGCAGCCCTGCGGGACTAGCGGTTTACGAGCAGTACTTC. Encoded protein: CASSPAGLAVYEQYF.

The J gene is TRBJ2-3, the V gene TRBV12-5, with D perhaps matching TRBD1 (5 bases). The V gene lost 6 bases and the J gene lost 0 bases, with 13 bases spanning the gap. Germline loops: CDR1 LGHNT, CDR2 FRNRAP. This CDR3 has 15 amino acids. The CDR3 protein is CASGPGQGSTDTQYF. The CDR3 DNA is TGTGCTAGTGGACCAGGGCAAGGTAGCACAGATACGCAGTATTTT. Combining the CDR3 with reference TRBV12-5 and TRBJ2-3 gives the whole variable domain DARVTQTPRHKVTEMGQEVTMRCQPILGHNTVFWYRQTMMQGLELLAYFRNRAPLDDSGMPKDRFSAEMPDATLATLKIQPSEPRDSAVYFCASGPGQGSTDTQYFGPGTRLTVL.

The rearrangement joins TRBV11-2 to TRBJ1-6; TRBD1 matches at 8 bases. V lost 7 bases to trimming and J lost 9 bases; unmatched junction nucleotides: 17. This CDR3 is 17 amino acids long. The germline V gene has CDR1 SGHAT and CDR2 FQNNGV. The DNA for the CDR3 is TGTGCCAGCACCATCGGGACAGGCCGGATGGGATTTTCACCCCTCCACTTT. Encoded protein: CASTIGTGRMGFSPLHF.

V gene TRBV7-6 combines with J gene TRBJ2-2; 9 bases align to TRBD1. The J segment lost 4 bases and the V segment lost 7 bases, leaving 4 bases of the junction unmatched. Germline CDR1 SGHVS, CDR2 FNYEAQ. This CDR3 comprises 14 residues. The CDR3 DNA sequence: TGTGCCAGCACTAGACAGGGGGTCACCGGGGAGCTGTTTTTT. This gives the protein CASTRQGVTGELFF.

The rearrangement joins TRBV30 to TRBJ1-2, with D possibly matching TRBD1 (5 bases). The CDR3 extends over 13 amino acids. Germline loops: CDR1 GTSNPN, CDR2 SVGIG (reference sequence). The chain's CDR3 is CASQGLANYGYTF. The CDR3 nucleotides read TGTGCTTCGCAGGGACTCGCTAACTATGGCTACACCTTC.

V usage is TRBV2 and J usage is TRBJ2-2; D call uncertain. V lost 7 bases and J 0 bases, leaving 18 bases between the germline ends. Germline lookup yields CDR1 SNHLY and CDR2 FYNNEI. CDR3 length equals 17 residues. The CDR3 DNA follows: TGTGCCAGCAAAAATCGGGTGTTGGCGTCGAACACCGGGGAGCTGTTTTTT. Protein sequence: CASKNRVLASNTGELFF.

The chain combines TRBV4-2 with TRBJ2-1; 7 bases match TRBD2. Per germline, CDR1 LGHNA and CDR2 YNFKEQ. The CDR3 extends over 17 amino acids. Trimming at V came to 2 bases and at J to 8 bases, leaving 15 bases not matched to a gene. This CDR3 reads CASSQLGISGKRDEQFF. The DNA of the CDR3 is TGTGCCAGCAGCCAACTGGGAATCAGCGGGAAAAGGGATGAGCAGTTCTTC.